The clone carrying this T cell receptor beta chain has only one observation. The CDR3 is 15 residues long. V lost 6 bases to trimming and J lost 0 bases; unmatched junction nucleotides: 0. Germline CDR1 reads MNHEY; CDR2 reads SMNVEV (reference sequence). This record belongs to a study of blood T cell repertoires in COVID-19. TCRdb's copy holds only in-frame clones and misses some; the assay was immunoSEQ multiplex PCR. In the table there are 200,000 to 300,000 clones, 87% of which are singletons. The origin of this receptor is a man aged 60 to 75 who had recovered from COVID-19. The V call is TRBV27, the J call TRBJ2-1; TRBD2 matches 12 bases. What was sequenced was peripheral blood. Here the CDR3 DNA reads TGTGCCAGCAGGACTAGCGGGGGCTCCTACAATGAGCAGTTCTTC. Translating gives CASRTSGGSYNEQFF.